These T cell receptor beta chains were read from a single sample in a study of shared T cell receptors in the human thymus. Sequenced by immunoSEQ multiplex PCR; TCRdb stores in-frame clones only, minus some. The sample lists 500,000 to 750,000 clones; around 89% were seen once. This sample also belongs to another study, concerning human thymus T cells.

The sequencing input was thymocytes. Receptors were obtained from a boy younger than two with a congenital heart defect. Both conserved end residues are part of each CDR3. The order of the fields is clone size, D gene, V gene, J gene, CDR3 length, CDR3 DNA, CDR3 protein. D genes are given only for firm matches. Clone size is not always given. Where it is, it says once, few, many or a class for expanded clones.

clone size: .; D gene: .; V gene: TRBV6-5; J gene: TRBJ1-1; CDR3 length: 13; CDR3 DNA: TGTGCCAGCAGTCCTAGGGGGTCAGGTGAAGCTTTCTTT; CDR3 protein: CASSPRGSGEAFF
clone size: .; D gene: TRBD2; V gene: TRBV30; J gene: TRBJ2-1; CDR3 length: 16; CDR3 DNA: TGTGCCTGGAGTGAGAAGGCTAGCGGGAGGGGGGGTGAGCAGTTCTTC; CDR3 protein: CAWSEKASGRGGEQFF
clone size: .; D gene: .; V gene: TRBV29-1; J gene: TRBJ2-4; CDR3 length: 14; CDR3 DNA: TGCAGCGTGGGGAGTGGGGGGGCCAAAAACATTCAGTACTTC; CDR3 protein: CSVGSGGAKNIQYF
clone size: few; D gene: .; V gene: TRBV5-6; J gene: TRBJ2-5; CDR3 length: 15; CDR3 DNA: TGTGCCAGCAGCTCCGGACTCACTCCAGAAGAGACCCAGTACTTC; CDR3 protein: CASSSGLTPEETQYF
clone size: .; D gene: TRBD2; V gene: TRBV11-2; J gene: TRBJ2-2; CDR3 length: 18; CDR3 DNA: TGTGCCAGCAGCCCAGCAACGGGACTAGCGGGAGGGCCCGGGGAGCTGTTTTTT; CDR3 protein: CASSPATGLAGGPGELFF
clone size: .; D gene: TRBD1; V gene: TRBV5-4; J gene: TRBJ1-1; CDR3 length: 14; CDR3 DNA: TGTGCCAGCAGCGCCGGGACAGCGAACACTGAAGCTTTCTTT; CDR3 protein: CASSAGTANTEAFF
clone size: .; D gene: TRBD2; V gene: TRBV10-2; J gene: TRBJ2-7; CDR3 length: 17; CDR3 DNA: TGCGCCAGCAGTAGAAAGGGAGGACTAGCGGGAAGGTACGAGCAGTACTTC; CDR3 protein: CASSRKGGLAGRYEQYF
clone size: .; D gene: TRBD2; V gene: TRBV11-1; J gene: TRBJ2-7; CDR3 length: 17; CDR3 DNA: TGTGCCAGCAGCTACCACGCTAGCGGGAGCCTCTCCTACGAGCAGTACTTC; CDR3 protein: CASSYHASGSLSYEQYF
clone size: once; D gene: .; V gene: TRBV27; J gene: TRBJ2-5; CDR3 length: 13; CDR3 DNA: TGTGCCAGCAGCCCCAAACGGGGGGAGACCCAGTACTTC; CDR3 protein: CASSPKRGETQYF
clone size: .; D gene: .; V gene: TRBV27; J gene: TRBJ2-7; CDR3 length: 13; CDR3 DNA: TGTGCCAGCACGGCGAGGGGGACCTACGAGCAGTACTTC; CDR3 protein: CASTARGTYEQYF
clone size: .; D gene: .; V gene: TRBV27; J gene: TRBJ1-4; CDR3 length: 16; CDR3 DNA: TGTGCCAGCAGACCAGACAGGATCGTTAGGGGTGAAAAACTGTTTTTT; CDR3 protein: CASRPDRIVRGEKLFF
clone size: .; D gene: TRBD2; V gene: TRBV6-1; J gene: TRBJ2-7; CDR3 length: 17; CDR3 DNA: TGTGCCAGCAGTGAGGGGACTAGCGGGAGGGCGTCCTACGAGCAGTACTTC; CDR3 protein: CASSEGTSGRASYEQYF
clone size: .; D gene: TRBD2; V gene: TRBV14; J gene: TRBJ2-1; CDR3 length: 15; CDR3 DNA: TGTGCCAGCAGCCTATGGACTAGCAGTTACAATGAGCAGTTCTTC; CDR3 protein: CASSLWTSSYNEQFF
clone size: few; D gene: .; V gene: TRBV7-9; J gene: TRBJ2-7; CDR3 length: 12; CDR3 DNA: TGTGCCAGCAGCCCCGTCTCCTACGAGCAGTACTTC; CDR3 protein: CASSPVSYEQYF
clone size: .; D gene: TRBD2; V gene: TRBV2; J gene: TRBJ2-1; CDR3 length: 14; CDR3 DNA: TGTGCCAGCGAGCGGGACTACACCACCAGTGAGCAGTTCTTC; CDR3 protein: CASERDYTTSEQFF
clone size: .; D gene: .; V gene: TRBV14; J gene: TRBJ2-1; CDR3 length: 14; CDR3 DNA: TGTGCCAGCAGCCCCACTTCGTCATACAATGAGCAGTTCTTC; CDR3 protein: CASSPTSSYNEQFF
clone size: .; D gene: .; V gene: TRBV6-6; J gene: TRBJ1-2; CDR3 length: 13; CDR3 DNA: TGTGCCAGCAGCCGGGAGCCGGCCTATGGCTACACCTTC; CDR3 protein: CASSREPAYGYTF
clone size: .; D gene: TRBD2; V gene: TRBV14; J gene: TRBJ2-7; CDR3 length: 15; CDR3 DNA: TGTGCCAGCAGCCGACGACTAGCGGAAAGCTACGAGCAGTACTTC; CDR3 protein: CASSRRLAESYEQYF
clone size: few; D gene: TRBD2; V gene: TRBV12-5; J gene: TRBJ2-1; CDR3 length: 15; CDR3 DNA: TGTGCTAGTGGCCCTAGCGGGAGCTCCTACAATGAGCAGTTCTTC; CDR3 protein: CASGPSGSSYNEQFF
clone size: .; D gene: .; V gene: TRBV7-2; J gene: TRBJ2-7; CDR3 length: 17; CDR3 DNA: TGTGCCAGCAGCTTAGAGACGTACAGGGCCCAAAACTACGAGCAGTACTTC; CDR3 protein: CASSLETYRAQNYEQYF
clone size: .; D gene: TRBD2; V gene: TRBV27; J gene: TRBJ2-5; CDR3 length: 19; CDR3 DNA: TGTGCCAGCGCCTTAGCGGGAGGGCACTCAAGGGGGAACCGGGAGACCCAGTACTTC; CDR3 protein: CASALAGGHSRGNRETQYF
clone size: .; D gene: TRBD2; V gene: TRBV4-3; J gene: TRBJ2-7; CDR3 length: 16; CDR3 DNA: TGCGCCAGCAGCCAAGGCGCGGGAGGGGATAGATACGAGCAGTACTTC; CDR3 protein: CASSQGAGGDRYEQYF
clone size: .; D gene: .; V gene: TRBV5-1; J gene: TRBJ2-7; CDR3 length: 14; CDR3 DNA: TGCGCCAGCAGCTTGGATGGTAGCGGATACGAGCAGTACTTC; CDR3 protein: CASSLDGSGYEQYF
clone size: .; D gene: TRBD1; V gene: TRBV19; J gene: TRBJ1-5; CDR3 length: 19; CDR3 DNA: TGTGCCAGTAGCCGTGGGGGGGACAGGTATCCCCATGGGGATCAGCCCCAGCATTTT; CDR3 protein: CASSRGGDRYPHGDQPQHF
clone size: .; D gene: .; V gene: TRBV27; J gene: TRBJ1-1; CDR3 length: 14; CDR3 DNA: TGTGCCAGCAGTTCGTGGGGGCCGAACACTGAAGCTTTCTTT; CDR3 protein: CASSSWGPNTEAFF
clone size: .; D gene: .; V gene: TRBV7-3; J gene: TRBJ1-3; CDR3 length: 15; CDR3 DNA: TGTGCCAGCAGCTTATTGGCGGGCCCTGGAAACACCATATATTTT; CDR3 protein: CASSLLAGPGNTIYF